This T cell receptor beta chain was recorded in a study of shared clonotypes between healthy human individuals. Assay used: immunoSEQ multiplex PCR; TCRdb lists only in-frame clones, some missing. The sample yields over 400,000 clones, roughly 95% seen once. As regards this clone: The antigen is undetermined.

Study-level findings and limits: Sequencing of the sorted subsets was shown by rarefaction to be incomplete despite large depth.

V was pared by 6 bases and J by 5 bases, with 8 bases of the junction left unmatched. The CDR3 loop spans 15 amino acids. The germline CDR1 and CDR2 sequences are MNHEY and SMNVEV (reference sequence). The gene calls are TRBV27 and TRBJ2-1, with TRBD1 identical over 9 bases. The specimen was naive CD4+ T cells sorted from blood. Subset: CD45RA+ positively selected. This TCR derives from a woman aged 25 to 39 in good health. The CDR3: CASRADRGINNEQFF. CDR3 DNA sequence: TGTGCCAGCAGGGCTGACAGGGGGATCAACAATGAGCAGTTCTTC.